Listed below are T cell receptor beta chains from one sample, sequenced in a study of cytomegalovirus exposure and HLA in healthy donors. Sequencing was performed with immunoSEQ multiplex PCR; in TCRdb, only in-frame clones are kept and a portion is missing. The table includes about 130,000 clones, around 83% detected once. Sample: PBMCs. These receptors were collected from a woman between 18 and 30 years old in good health and CMV-seropositive. The CDR3 runs from the conserved cysteine through the conserved F or W. D genes are given only for firm matches. Clone sizes are given selectively: once, few, many, or a class where the clone is expanded.

j_call v_call clone_size d_call cdr3_nt cdr3_aa
TRBJ2-7 TRBV28 - TRBD1 TGTGCCAGCAGTCCACTCCAGGGGGACTCCTACGAGCAGTACTTC CASSPLQGDSYEQYF
TRBJ2-7 TRBV7-9 - TRBD1 TGTGCCAGCAGCTTAACAGGGGAATCCTACGAGCAGTACTTC CASSLTGESYEQYF
TRBJ2-2 TRBV12-5 - TRBD1 TGTGCTAGTGGTCCCGAGGGGACAGGGACGGCCGGGGAGCTGTTTTTT CASGPEGTGTAGELFF
TRBJ2-3 TRBV4-1 - - TGCGCCAGCAGCCCTATTAAGCGGGGCACAGATACGCAGTATTTT CASSPIKRGTDTQYF
TRBJ1-1 TRBV19 - TRBD1 TGTGCCAGTAGTGACAGGGCTACTGAAGCTTTCTTT CASSDRATEAFF
TRBJ1-4 TRBV29-1 - - TGCAGCGTTGAAGGGGGCCCTGGAGAAAAACTGTTTTTT CSVEGGPGEKLFF
TRBJ2-5 TRBV28 once - TGTGCCAGCAGTCCGAGACAGCTTGGGGGGGAGACCCAGTACTTC CASSPRQLGGETQYF
TRBJ2-3 TRBV10-3 few TRBD1 TGTGCCATCAGAGAGGACAGGGGCACAGATACGCAGTATTTT CAIREDRGTDTQYF
TRBJ2-5 TRBV4-1 - TRBD1 TGCGCCAGCAGCCCGGAGGGGACAGGGGCAGAGACCCAGTACTTC CASSPEGTGAETQYF
TRBJ2-3 TRBV27 - - TGTGCCAAGGTAGCGGCCAAAAGAACTAGCACAGATACGCAGTATTTT CAKVAAKRTSTDTQYF
TRBJ2-3 TRBV18 - TRBD1 TGTGCCAGCTCACCTCCTACAGGGGGCGGTGCAGATACGCAGTATTTT CASSPPTGGGADTQYF
TRBJ2-7 TRBV6-1 - TRBD2 TGTGCCAGCACCTTTAGCGGGGAGGCCGGCGAGCAGTACTTC CASTFSGEAGEQYF
TRBJ2-5 TRBV18 - - TGTGCCAGCTCTCTTCGAGGACTGACGCAAGAGACCCAGTACTTC CASSLRGLTQETQYF
TRBJ1-2 TRBV7-3 - - TGTGCCAGCAGCTTAATCGGTGGGGTACCGGACAGATACTATGGCTACACCTTC CASSLIGGVPDRYYGYTF
TRBJ2-1 TRBV4-2 - TRBD2 TGTGCCAGCAGCCAAGAGATAGCGGGGGGGAATTTGGGTGAGCAGTTCTTC CASSQEIAGGNLGEQFF
TRBJ1-6 TRBV7-9 - - TGTTCCAGCAGCTTATGGAGGGAAGGTAATTCACCCCTCCACTTT CSSSLWREGNSPLHF
TRBJ2-1 TRBV6-6 - TRBD2 TGTGCCAGCAGGGAGCGGGGGGAAGCCTACAATGAGCAGTTCTTC CASRERGEAYNEQFF
TRBJ1-1 TRBV19 - TRBD1 TGTGCCAGCAGCCGGGACAGAGACACTGAAGCTTTCTTT CASSRDRDTEAFF
TRBJ1-2 TRBV7-9 - TRBD1 TGTGCCAGCAGCCAAAAGGGACAGGCAATTACAGCTAACTATGGCTACACCTTC CASSQKGQAITANYGYTF
TRBJ1-1 TRBV5-4 - TRBD1 TGTGCCAGCAGCCAAGGACAGGCCCAGTGGGCTGAAGCTTTCTTT CASSQGQAQWAEAFF
TRBJ1-5 TRBV15 - TRBD1 TGTGCCACCAGCAGAGTAGAGGGGGCAAGGCAGCCCCAGCATTTT CATSRVEGARQPQHF
TRBJ2-7 TRBV4-1 - - TGCGCCAGCAGCCAGACTATTGGGCAAAGCTACGAGCAGTACTTC CASSQTIGQSYEQYF
TRBJ2-2 TRBV14 - TRBD1 TGTGCCAGCAGCCAACCTGACAGGGGGAACACCGGGGAGCTGTTTTTT CASSQPDRGNTGELFF
TRBJ1-5 TRBV9 - - TGTGCCAGCAGCGCCGGCGGGACGAGCAATCAGCCCCAGCATTTT CASSAGGTSNQPQHF
TRBJ1-1 TRBV11-3 - - TGTGCCAGCACCCCTAGGCAGCCAGACCGAAACACTGAAGCTTTCTTT CASTPRQPDRNTEAFF
TRBJ1-6 TRBV7-2 - - TGTGCCAGCAGCTTAGAGGGGGGGTATAATTCACCCCTCCACTTT CASSLEGGYNSPLHF
TRBJ2-3 TRBV10-3 - - TGTGCCATCAGTGACCCGGGACACAGCACAGATACGCAGTATTTT CAISDPGHSTDTQYF
TRBJ1-1 TRBV29-1 - TRBD1 TGCAGCGTTGCGTTGACAGGGGTGGATGAAGCTTTCTTT CSVALTGVDEAFF
TRBJ2-5 TRBV19 - TRBD2 TGTGCCAGTAGTATTCCCGGGACTACGGAGACCCAGTACTTC CASSIPGTTETQYF
TRBJ2-5 TRBV5-6 once TRBD2 TGTGCCAGCAGCTTGTTTGAGGGACTAGCGCGAGAGACCCAGTACTTC CASSLFEGLARETQYF
TRBJ1-3 TRBV5-1 - - TGCGCCAGCAGCCCGCAGGGTGCTGGAAACACCATATATTTT CASSPQGAGNTIYF
TRBJ1-2 TRBV9 few TRBD1 TGTGCCAGGGACAGGGAAGATGGCTACACCTTC CARDREDGYTF
TRBJ1-2 TRBV27 - - TGTGCCAGCAGGGGACAAACCTATGGCTACACCTTC CASRGQTYGYTF
TRBJ1-6 TRBV5-1 - TRBD1 TGCGCCAGCAGCCCCGAGGGACAGCTATATAATTCACCCCTCCACTTT CASSPEGQLYNSPLHF
TRBJ2-5 TRBV6-1 - - TGTGCCAGCAGCCTCTCCAGGATCCAGTACTTC CASSLSRIQYF
TRBJ1-5 TRBV25-1 - - TGTGCCAGCAGTGATCCCCAGGGTGAGGGCAATCAGCCCCAGCATTTT CASSDPQGEGNQPQHF
TRBJ2-7 TRBV10-1 few - TGCGCCAGCAGGGCTGACAGGAAAGGCCCTAGTGAGCAGTACTTC CASRADRKGPSEQYF
TRBJ1-6 TRBV6-5 - TRBD1 TGTGCCAGCAGTCCGTCGGGACAGGCTAATTCACCCCTCCACTTT CASSPSGQANSPLHF
TRBJ2-1 TRBV25-1 - TRBD1 TGTGCCAGCCATACGCCGGGACAGGGCTATGAGCAGTTCTTC CASHTPGQGYEQFF
TRBJ2-5 TRBV4-1 - - TGCGCCAGTAGCCAAGCTAGCCAAGAGACCCAGTACTTC CASSQASQETQYF
TRBJ2-7 TRBV2 - - TGTGCCAGCAGTGACCCGGGGGTGAACTACGAGCAGTACTTC CASSDPGVNYEQYF
TRBJ1-5 TRBV27 - - TGTGCCAGCAGTTTAAGGGGATATAGCAATCAGCCCCAGCATTTT CASSLRGYSNQPQHF
TRBJ2-5 TRBV5-6 - TRBD1 TGTGCCAGCAGGACCCAGGGGACAGGGGTGGAGACCCAGTACTTC CASRTQGTGVETQYF
TRBJ2-1 TRBV7-8 - TRBD2 TGTGCCAGCAGCTTAGCGCGGCTAGCGGGGGGCAATGAGCAGTTCTTC CASSLARLAGGNEQFF
TRBJ1-2 TRBV7-6 - TRBD1 TGTGCCAGCAGCCCAGAAGCGGGACAGGGGTTTGGGCTATTC CASSPEAGQGFGLF
TRBJ1-5 TRBV6-5 - TRBD1 TGTGCCAGCAGTTACGGACAGGGGATCCAGCCCCAGCATTTT CASSYGQGIQPQHF
TRBJ2-7 TRBV27 - - TGTGCCAGCAGTCCCTCGGGGGGCCTATACGAGCAGTACTTC CASSPSGGLYEQYF
TRBJ2-5 TRBV19 - TRBD1 TGTGCCAGTAGTATTTTAGGGGGCGAGACCCAGTACTTC CASSILGGETQYF
TRBJ1-5 TRBV7-2 - TRBD1 TGTGCCAGCAGCTTAGGACAGGGAAGGAATCAGCCCCAGCATTTT CASSLGQGRNQPQHF
TRBJ2-5 TRBV4-1 - - TGCGCCAGCAGCCAAGTCATCGGGGAGACCCAGTACTTC CASSQVIGETQYF
TRBJ2-3 TRBV2 once TRBD1 TGTGCCAGCAGTACTCGACAGGGGGCCACAGATACGCAGTATTTT CASSTRQGATDTQYF
TRBJ1-6 TRBV25-1 - TRBD1 TGTGCCAGCAGTGACTTTACGGCAGGGGGCTCTTCACCCCTCCACTTT CASSDFTAGGSSPLHF